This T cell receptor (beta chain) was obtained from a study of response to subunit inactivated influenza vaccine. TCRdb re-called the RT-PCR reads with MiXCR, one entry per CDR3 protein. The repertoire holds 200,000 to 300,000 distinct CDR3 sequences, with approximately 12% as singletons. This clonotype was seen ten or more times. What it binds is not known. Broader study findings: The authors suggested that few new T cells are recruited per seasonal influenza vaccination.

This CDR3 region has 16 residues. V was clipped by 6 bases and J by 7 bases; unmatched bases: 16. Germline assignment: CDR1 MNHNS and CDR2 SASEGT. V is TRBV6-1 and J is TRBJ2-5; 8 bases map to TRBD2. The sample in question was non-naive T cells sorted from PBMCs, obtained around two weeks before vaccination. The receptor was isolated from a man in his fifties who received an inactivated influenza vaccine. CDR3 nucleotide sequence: TGTGCCAGCAGCCCCGTAAATGCGGGAGGAGTGGGGACCCAGTACTTC. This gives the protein CASSPVNAGGVGTQYF.